This T cell receptor (beta chain) was captured by sequencing in a study of blood T cell repertoires in COVID-19. Germline trimming cut 5 bases from V and 5 bases from J; bases unmatched to any gene: 9. Per the germline V gene, CDR1 is SGHAT and CDR2 is FQNNGV. The CDR3 is made up of 15 amino acids. The method was immunoSEQ multiplex PCR; TCRdb's version includes in-frame clones alone and lacks a portion of them. The sample yields roughly 230,000 clones, just under 85% seen once. The receptor was isolated from a woman aged 55-70 years with active or convalescent COVID-19. This rearrangement joins TRBV11-2 to TRBJ2-3; 8 bases agree with TRBD2. The sequencing sample was made of peripheral blood. CDR3 in DNA: TGTGCCAGCAGCGGCCAGGGACTAGTATTAGATACGCAGTATTTT. Protein sequence: CASSGQGLVLDTQYF.